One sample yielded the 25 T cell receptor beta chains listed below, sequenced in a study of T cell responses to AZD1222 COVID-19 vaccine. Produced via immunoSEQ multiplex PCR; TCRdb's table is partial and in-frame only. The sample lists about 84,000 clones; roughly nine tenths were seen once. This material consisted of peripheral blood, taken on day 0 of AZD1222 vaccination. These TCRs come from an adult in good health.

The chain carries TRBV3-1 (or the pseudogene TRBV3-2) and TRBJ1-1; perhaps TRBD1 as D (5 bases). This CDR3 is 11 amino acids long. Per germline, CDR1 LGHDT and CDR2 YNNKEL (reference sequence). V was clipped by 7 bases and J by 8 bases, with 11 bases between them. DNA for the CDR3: TGTGCCAGCATCGACCAGGGAGAAGCTTTCTTT. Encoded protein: CASIDQGEAFF.

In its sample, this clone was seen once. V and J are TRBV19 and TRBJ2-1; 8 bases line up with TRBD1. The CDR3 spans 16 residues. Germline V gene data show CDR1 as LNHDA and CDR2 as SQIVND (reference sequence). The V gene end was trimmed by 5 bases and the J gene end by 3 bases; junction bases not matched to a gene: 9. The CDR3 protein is CASSWPGGADYNEQFF. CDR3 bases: TGTGCCAGTAGTTGGCCAGGGGGCGCCGACTACAATGAGCAGTTCTTC.

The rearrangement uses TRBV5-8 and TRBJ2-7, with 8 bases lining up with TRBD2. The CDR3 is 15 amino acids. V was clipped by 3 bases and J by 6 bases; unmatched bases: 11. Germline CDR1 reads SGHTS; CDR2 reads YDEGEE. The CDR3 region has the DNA TGTGCCAGCAGCTCCGGGAGGGTTCAACGGGGCGAGCAGTACTTC. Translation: CASSSGRVQRGEQYF.

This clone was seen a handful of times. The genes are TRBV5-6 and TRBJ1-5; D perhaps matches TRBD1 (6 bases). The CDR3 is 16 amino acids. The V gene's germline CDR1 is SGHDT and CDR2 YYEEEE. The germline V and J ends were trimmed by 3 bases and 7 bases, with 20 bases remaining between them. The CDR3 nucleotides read TGTGCCAGCAGCTATTGGCAGGGGCCTTCAGGCCAGCCCCAGCATTTT. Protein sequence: CASSYWQGPSGQPQHF.

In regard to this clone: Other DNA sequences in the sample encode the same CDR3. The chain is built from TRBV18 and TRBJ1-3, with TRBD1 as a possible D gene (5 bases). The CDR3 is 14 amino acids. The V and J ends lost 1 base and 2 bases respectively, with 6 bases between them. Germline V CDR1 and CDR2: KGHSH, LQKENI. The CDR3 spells CASSPQGAGNTIYF. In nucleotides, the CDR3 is TGTGCCAGCTCACCACAAGGGGCTGGAAACACCATATATTTT.

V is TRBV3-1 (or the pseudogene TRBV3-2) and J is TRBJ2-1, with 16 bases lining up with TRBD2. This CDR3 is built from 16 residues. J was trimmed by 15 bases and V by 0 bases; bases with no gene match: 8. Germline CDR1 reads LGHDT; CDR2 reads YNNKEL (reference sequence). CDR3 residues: CASSQDPGLAGGYRFF. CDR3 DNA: TGTGCCAGCAGCCAAGATCCGGGACTAGCGGGAGGGTATCGGTTCTTC.

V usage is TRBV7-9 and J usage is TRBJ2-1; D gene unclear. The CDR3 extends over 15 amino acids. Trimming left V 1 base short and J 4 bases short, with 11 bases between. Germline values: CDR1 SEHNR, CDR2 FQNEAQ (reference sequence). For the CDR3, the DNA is TGTGCCAGCAGCTTAGGGGCGGAGATTTACAATGAGCAGTTCTTC. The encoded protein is CASSLGAEIYNEQFF.

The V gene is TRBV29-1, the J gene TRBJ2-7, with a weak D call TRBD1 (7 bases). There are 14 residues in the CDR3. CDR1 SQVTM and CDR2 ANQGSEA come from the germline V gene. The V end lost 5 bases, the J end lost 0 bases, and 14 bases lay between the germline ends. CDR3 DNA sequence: TGCAGCGTTCTGGCAGGGGGGTTCTCCTACGAGCAGTACTTC. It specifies CSVLAGGFSYEQYF.

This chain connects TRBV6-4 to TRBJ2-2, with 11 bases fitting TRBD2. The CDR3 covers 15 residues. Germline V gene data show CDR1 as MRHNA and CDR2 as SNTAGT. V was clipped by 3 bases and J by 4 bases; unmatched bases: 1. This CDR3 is CASSELAGGTGELFF. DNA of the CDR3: TGTGCCAGCAGTGAGCTAGCGGGAGGCACCGGGGAGCTGTTTTTT.

DNA of the CDR3: TGTGCCAGCAGTGGGGGACTAGCGGGAGGTCCCTTCTCTCCTTTCGAGCAGTACTTC. Translated: CASSGGLAGGPFSPFEQYF. This rearrangement joins TRBV2 to TRBJ2-7, with 15 bases matching TRBD2. V trimming: 4 bases; J trimming: 6 bases; junction bases outside the gene matches: 16. Germline assignment: CDR1 SNHLY and CDR2 FYNNEI. The CDR3 is 19 residues long.

The CDR3 DNA reads as TGTGCTAGTGGTTTGGTGGGGAGGAGCAATCAGCCCCAGCATTTT. Its protein is CASGLVGRSNQPQHF. This chain uses TRBV12-5 with TRBJ1-5; D ambiguous. Germline CDR1 is LGHNT and CDR2 is FRNRAP. The CDR3 extends over 15 amino acids. Trimming took off 0 bases at V and 1 base at J, with 7 bases between the two ends.

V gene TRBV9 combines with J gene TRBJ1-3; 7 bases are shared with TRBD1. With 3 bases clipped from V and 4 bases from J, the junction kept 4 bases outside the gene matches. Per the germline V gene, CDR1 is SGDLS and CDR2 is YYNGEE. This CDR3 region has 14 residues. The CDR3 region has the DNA TGTGCCAGCAGCGCGCAGACAGGGGGAAACACCATATATTTT. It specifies CASSAQTGGNTIYF.

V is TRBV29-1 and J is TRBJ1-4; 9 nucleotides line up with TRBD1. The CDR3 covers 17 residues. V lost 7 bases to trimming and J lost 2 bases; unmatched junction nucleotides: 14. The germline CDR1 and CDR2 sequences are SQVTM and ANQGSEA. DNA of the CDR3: TGCAGCGCCCGTAGAACAGGGGGCGCTTCGACTAATGAAAAACTGTTTTTT. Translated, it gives CSARRTGGASTNEKLFF. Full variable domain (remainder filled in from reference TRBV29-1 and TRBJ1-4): SAVISQKPSRDICQRGTSLTIQCQVDSQVTMMFWYRQQPGQSLTLIATANQGSEATYESGFVIDKFPISRPNLTFSTLTVSNMSPEDSSIYLCSARRTGGASTNEKLFFGSGTQLSVL.

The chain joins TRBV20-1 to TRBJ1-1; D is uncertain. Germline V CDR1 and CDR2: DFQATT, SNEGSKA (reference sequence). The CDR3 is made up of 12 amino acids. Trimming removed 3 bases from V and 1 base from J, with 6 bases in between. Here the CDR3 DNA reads TGCAGTGCTAGTCGGAAGAACACTGAAGCTTTCTTT. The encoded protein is CSASRKNTEAFF.

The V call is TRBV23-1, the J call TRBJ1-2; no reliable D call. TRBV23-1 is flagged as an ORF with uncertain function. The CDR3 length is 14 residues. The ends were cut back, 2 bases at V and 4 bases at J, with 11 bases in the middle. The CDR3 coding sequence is TGCGCCAGCAGTCAACTCCGGACGGGCTATGGCTACACCTTC. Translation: CASSQLRTGYGYTF.

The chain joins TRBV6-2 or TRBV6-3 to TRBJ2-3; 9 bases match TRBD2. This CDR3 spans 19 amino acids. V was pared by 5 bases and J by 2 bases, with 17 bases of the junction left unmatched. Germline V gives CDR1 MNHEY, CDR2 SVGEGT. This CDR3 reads CASSTLVAGEIGFTDTQYF. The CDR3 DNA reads TGTGCCAGCAGTACCTTGGTAGCGGGAGAAATAGGTTTCACAGATACGCAGTATTTT.

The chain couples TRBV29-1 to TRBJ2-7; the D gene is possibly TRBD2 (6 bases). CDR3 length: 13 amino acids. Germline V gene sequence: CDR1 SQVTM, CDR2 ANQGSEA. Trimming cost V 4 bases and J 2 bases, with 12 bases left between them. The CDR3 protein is CSVGAGRAYEQYF. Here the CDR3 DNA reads TGCAGCGTTGGGGCGGGACGCGCCTACGAGCAGTACTTC.

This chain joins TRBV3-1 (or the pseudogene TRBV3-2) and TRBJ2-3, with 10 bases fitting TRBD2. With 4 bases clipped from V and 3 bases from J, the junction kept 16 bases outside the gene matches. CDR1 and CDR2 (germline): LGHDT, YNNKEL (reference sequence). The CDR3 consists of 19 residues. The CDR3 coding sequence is TGTGCCAGCAGCCTGCGACTAGCGGGCCTACAAGTGGGGACAGATACGCAGTATTTT. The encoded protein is CASSLRLAGLQVGTDTQYF.

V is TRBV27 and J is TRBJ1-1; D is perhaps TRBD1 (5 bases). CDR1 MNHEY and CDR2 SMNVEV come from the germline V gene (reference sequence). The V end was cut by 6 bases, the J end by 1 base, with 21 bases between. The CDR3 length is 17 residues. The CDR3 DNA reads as TGTGCCAGCAGCAGTTTTTTCGGGGCACCCGAGAACACTGAAGCTTTCTTT. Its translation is CASSSFFGAPENTEAFF.

Written as DNA, the CDR3 is TGTGCCAGCGTGTTTGGTGAAGCTTTCTTT. This encodes CASVFGEAFF. This sequence joins TRBV2 and TRBJ1-1; D gene unclear. Germline CDR1 SNHLY, CDR2 FYNNEI. V lost 8 bases and J lost 7, with 8 bases in between. This CDR3 has 10 amino acids.

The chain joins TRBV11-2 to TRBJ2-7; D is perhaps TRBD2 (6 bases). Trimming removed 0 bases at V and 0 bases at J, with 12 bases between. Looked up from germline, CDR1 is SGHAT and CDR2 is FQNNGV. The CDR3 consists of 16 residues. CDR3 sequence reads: CASSLDRAGNSYEQYF. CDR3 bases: TGTGCCAGCAGCTTAGATAGGGCGGGGAACTCCTACGAGCAGTACTTC.

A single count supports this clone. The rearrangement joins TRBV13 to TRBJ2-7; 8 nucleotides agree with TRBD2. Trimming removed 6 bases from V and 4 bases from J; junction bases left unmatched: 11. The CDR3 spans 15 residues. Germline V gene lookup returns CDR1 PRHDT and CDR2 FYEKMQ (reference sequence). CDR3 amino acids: CASSRREGTRYEQYF. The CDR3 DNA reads TGTGCCAGCAGTCGACGGGAGGGGACTCGTTACGAGCAGTACTTC.

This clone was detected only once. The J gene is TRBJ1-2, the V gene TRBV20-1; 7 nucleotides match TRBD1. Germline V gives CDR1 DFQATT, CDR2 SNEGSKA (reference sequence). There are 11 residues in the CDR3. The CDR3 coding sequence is TGCAGGGGCGCAGGGGGATTCGGTTACACCTTC. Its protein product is CRGAGGFGYTF.

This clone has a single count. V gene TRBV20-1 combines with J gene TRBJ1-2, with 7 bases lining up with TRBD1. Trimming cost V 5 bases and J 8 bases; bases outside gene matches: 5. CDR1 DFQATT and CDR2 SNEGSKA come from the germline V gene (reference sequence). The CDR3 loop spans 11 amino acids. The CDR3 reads CSAATGLGYTF. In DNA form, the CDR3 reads TGCAGTGCTGCGACAGGGTTGGGCTACACCTTC.

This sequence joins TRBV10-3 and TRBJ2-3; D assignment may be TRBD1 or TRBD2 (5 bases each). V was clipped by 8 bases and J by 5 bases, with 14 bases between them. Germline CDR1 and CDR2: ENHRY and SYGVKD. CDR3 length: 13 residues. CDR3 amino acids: CAIGDHQGDTQYF. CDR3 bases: TGTGCCATCGGGGACCACCAAGGAGATACGCAGTATTTT.